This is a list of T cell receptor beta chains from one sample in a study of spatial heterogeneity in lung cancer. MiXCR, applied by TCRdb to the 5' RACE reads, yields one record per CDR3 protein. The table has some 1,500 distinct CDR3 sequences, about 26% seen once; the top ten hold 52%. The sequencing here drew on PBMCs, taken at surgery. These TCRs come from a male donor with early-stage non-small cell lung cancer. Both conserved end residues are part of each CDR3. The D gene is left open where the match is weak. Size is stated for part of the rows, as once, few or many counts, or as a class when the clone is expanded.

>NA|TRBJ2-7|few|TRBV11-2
TGTGCCAGCAGCTTAAGCGCGGGGGTTGGAGGGGGCGAGCAGTACTTC
CASSLSAGVGGGEQYF
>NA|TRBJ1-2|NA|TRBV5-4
TGTGCCAGCAGCCTACGGGGGGCTTCGAGGGACTATGGCTACACCTTC
CASSLRGASRDYGYTF
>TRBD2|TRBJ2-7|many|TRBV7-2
TGTGCCAGCAGTCAAAGCGGGGGAACCTACGAGCAGTACTTC
CASSQSGGTYEQYF
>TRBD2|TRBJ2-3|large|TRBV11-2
TGTGCCAGCAGATCGGCTGCGGGGGGCACAGATACGCAGTATTTT
CASRSAAGGTDTQYF
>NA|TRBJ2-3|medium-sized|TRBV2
TGTGCCAGCAGTGAAGAGTCAACAGATACGCAGTATTTT
CASSEESTDTQYF
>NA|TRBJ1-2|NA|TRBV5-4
TGTGCCAGCAGCTTGGATTCAGGGAGGAGCTATGGCTACACCTTC
CASSLDSGRSYGYTF
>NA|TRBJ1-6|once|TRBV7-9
TGTGCCAGCAGCTTATTAGGAGACTATAATTCACCCCTCCACTTT
CASSLLGDYNSPLHF
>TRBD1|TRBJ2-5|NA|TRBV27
TGTGCCAGCAGTCCCGGGGACAGCTATCAAGAGACCCAGTACTTC
CASSPGDSYQETQYF
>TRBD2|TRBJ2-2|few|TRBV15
TGTGCCACCAGCACACTAGCGGGAATCGGGCTGAACACCGGGGAGCTGTTTTTT
CATSTLAGIGLNTGELFF
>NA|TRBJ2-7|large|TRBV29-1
TGCAGCGTTGTCCTCACCGGGACACAGACCTACGAGCAGTACTTC
CSVVLTGTQTYEQYF
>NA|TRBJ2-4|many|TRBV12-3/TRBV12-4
TGTGCCAGCATGGGGGGGGCAAACATTCAGTACTTC
CASMGGANIQYF
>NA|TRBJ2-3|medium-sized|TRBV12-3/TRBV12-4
TGTGCCAGCAGGCGAAAGGGGGGGGGCGCGGGCACAGATACGCAGTATTTT
CASRRKGGGAGTDTQYF
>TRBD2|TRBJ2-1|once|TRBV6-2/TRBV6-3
TGTGCCAGCAAGGCTAACGGGAGGGGCTACAATGAGCAGTTCTTC
CASKANGRGYNEQFF
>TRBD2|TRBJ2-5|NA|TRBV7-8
TGTGCCAGCAGTTCTAGCGGGGGGGCCTGGGAGACCCAGTACTTC
CASSSSGGAWETQYF
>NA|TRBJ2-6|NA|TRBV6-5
TGTGCCAGCAGTCCGCAGGGTACTGGGGCCAACGTCCTGACTTTC
CASSPQGTGANVLTF
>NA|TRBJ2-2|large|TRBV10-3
TGTGCCATCAGGTTCGGGCAGGGCGCGAACACCGGGGAGCTGTTTTTT
CAIRFGQGANTGELFF
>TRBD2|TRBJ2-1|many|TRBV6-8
TGTGCCAGCAGCCGAGGACTAGCGGGAGGGCCCAATGAGCAGTTCTTC
CASSRGLAGGPNEQFF
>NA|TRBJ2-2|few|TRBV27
TGTGCCAGCAGTTTAGGGGCGGCAGCCAGGGAGCTGTTTTTT
CASSLGAAARELFF
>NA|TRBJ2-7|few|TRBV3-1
TGTGCCAGCAGCGCCCGGGGGATCGAGCAGTACTTC
CASSARGIEQYF
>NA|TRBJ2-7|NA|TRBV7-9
TGTGCCAGCAGTCGGAGGGGGGAGGACGAGCAGTACTTC
CASSRRGEDEQYF
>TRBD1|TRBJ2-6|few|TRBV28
TGTGCCAGCAGTGCGCCGGGACAGGTCCCTCCCTTATGGGCCAATGTCCTGACTTTC
CASSAPGQVPPLWANVLTF
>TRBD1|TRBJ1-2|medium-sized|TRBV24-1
TGTGCCACCAGTGACCCCGGGACAGGGGGCGACGTTGCCGGCTACACCTTC
CATSDPGTGGDVAGYTF
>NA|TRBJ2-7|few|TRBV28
TGTGCCAGCAGTTTATTATTGTCCGGCTGGTACTCCTACGAGCAGTACTTC
CASSLLLSGWYSYEQYF
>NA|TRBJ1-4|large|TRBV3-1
TGTGCCAGCAGCCAAGATTTTATGCCGTGGGGGGCGGGTGAAAAACTGTTTTTT
CASSQDFMPWGAGEKLFF
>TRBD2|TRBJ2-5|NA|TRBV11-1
TGTGCCAGCAGCAGACTAGCAGCGCAAGAGACCCAGTACTTC
CASSRLAAQETQYF
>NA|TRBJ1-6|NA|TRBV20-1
TGCAGTGCTGGGACTCCTGAAAATTCACCCCTCCACTTT
CSAGTPENSPLHF
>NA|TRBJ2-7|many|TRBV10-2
TGCGCCAGCAGAGATCCAGGGGTCGAGCAGTACTTC
CASRDPGVEQYF
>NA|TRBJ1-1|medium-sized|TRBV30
TGTGCCCTAGACGGAAGAGGCACTGAAGCTTTCTTT
CALDGRGTEAFF
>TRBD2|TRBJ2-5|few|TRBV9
TGTGCCAGCAGCTCCACTAGCGCCCAGTACTTC
CASSSTSAQYF